These T cell receptor beta chains were read from a single sample in a study of CD8 T cells in ankylosing spondylitis. TCRdb called the 5' RACE reads again in MiXCR, with one record for every CDR3 protein. The profile shows approximately 540,000 distinct CDR3 sequences, about an eighth of them singletons. The sequenced sample was blood, either unsorted or a sorted T cell fraction (not recorded which). The source of these receptors is a male donor with ankylosing spondylitis. Both conserved end residues are part of each CDR3. D genes are given only for firm matches. Part of the rows lack a size; the others show once, few, many or a class for expanded clones.

CDR3 DNA: TGCGCCAGCACAGAGGGACCTAACACCGGGGAGCTGTTTTTT
CDR3 protein: CASTEGPNTGELFF
D gene: -
V gene: TRBV5-1
clone size: -
J gene: TRBJ2-2

CDR3 DNA: TGTGCCAGCAGTGAAGGTTTCTATGGCTACACCTTC
CDR3 protein: CASSEGFYGYTF
D gene: -
V gene: TRBV25-1
clone size: -
J gene: TRBJ1-2

CDR3 DNA: TGTGCCAGCATACTACAGGGAGGGCGGAATGAAAAACTGTTTTTT
CDR3 protein: CASILQGGRNEKLFF
D gene: -
V gene: TRBV2
clone size: -
J gene: TRBJ1-4

CDR3 DNA: TGCAGTGCTAGAGATCCGACAGGCGCAGATACGCAGTATTTT
CDR3 protein: CSARDPTGADTQYF
D gene: -
V gene: TRBV20-1
clone size: -
J gene: TRBJ2-3

CDR3 DNA: TGTGCCAGCAGCTTAGAGTCTGCGGACAAGCAGTTCTTC
CDR3 protein: CASSLESADKQFF
D gene: -
V gene: TRBV7-2
clone size: few
J gene: TRBJ2-1

CDR3 DNA: TGTGCCAGCAGTCGGACGGTTTACAATGAGCAGTTCTTC
CDR3 protein: CASSRTVYNEQFF
D gene: -
V gene: TRBV6-4
clone size: few
J gene: TRBJ2-1

CDR3 DNA: TGTGCCAGTAGTATTGGGACCCAGAACACTGAAGCTTTCTTT
CDR3 protein: CASSIGTQNTEAFF
D gene: -
V gene: TRBV19
clone size: few
J gene: TRBJ1-1

CDR3 DNA: TGTGCCAGCAGTCAGGGTTTTCATCAGCCCCAGCATTTT
CDR3 protein: CASSQGFHQPQHF
D gene: -
V gene: TRBV12-3/TRBV12-4
clone size: few
J gene: TRBJ1-5

CDR3 DNA: TGTGCCAGCAGTTCAAGAACTAGCGGGACGGACGGGGAGCTGTTTTTT
CDR3 protein: CASSSRTSGTDGELFF
D gene: TRBD2
V gene: TRBV7-7
clone size: -
J gene: TRBJ2-2

CDR3 DNA: TGTGCCAGCAGTTACAGGGATAGTGGCTACACCTTC
CDR3 protein: CASSYRDSGYTF
D gene: -
V gene: TRBV2
clone size: few
J gene: TRBJ1-2

CDR3 DNA: TGCGCCAGCAGGAATTGGGATGAGCAGTTCTTC
CDR3 protein: CASRNWDEQFF
D gene: -
V gene: TRBV5-1
clone size: few
J gene: TRBJ2-1

CDR3 DNA: TGCGCCAGCAGCCCACTGATGGGGACAGTGAACACTGAAGCTTTCTTT
CDR3 protein: CASSPLMGTVNTEAFF
D gene: TRBD1
V gene: TRBV5-1
clone size: many
J gene: TRBJ1-1

CDR3 DNA: TGTGCCAGCAGCTTAGGGGGAAAGCTTAACAATGAGCAGTTCTTC
CDR3 protein: CASSLGGKLNNEQFF
D gene: -
V gene: TRBV7-2
clone size: few
J gene: TRBJ2-1

CDR3 DNA: TGTGCCAGCAGTTGGGGACTAGCGGGGTACAATGAGCAGTTCTTC
CDR3 protein: CASSWGLAGYNEQFF
D gene: TRBD2
V gene: TRBV12-3/TRBV12-4
clone size: few
J gene: TRBJ2-1

CDR3 DNA: TGTGCCAGCAGTGGGACACACACTACCCCACCCCAGCATTTT
CDR3 protein: CASSGTHTTPPQHF
D gene: -
V gene: TRBV12-3/TRBV12-4
clone size: few
J gene: TRBJ1-5

CDR3 DNA: TGCAGTGCTAGAGTAGCCTCGGGGATCCCCCCAGGGACCCAGTACTTC
CDR3 protein: CSARVASGIPPGTQYF
D gene: -
V gene: TRBV20-1
clone size: few
J gene: TRBJ2-5

CDR3 DNA: TGCAGCGTGAGGGGGGGCCAGGGATATTACACTGAAGCTTTCTTT
CDR3 protein: CSVRGGQGYYTEAFF
D gene: -
V gene: TRBV29-1
clone size: -
J gene: TRBJ1-1

CDR3 DNA: TGCAGTGCCGATGACAGCACACGCTATGGCTACACCTTC
CDR3 protein: CSADDSTRYGYTF
D gene: -
V gene: TRBV20-1
clone size: few
J gene: TRBJ1-2

CDR3 DNA: TGCAGTGTTCATCAGGGGCAAGAGACCCAGTACTTC
CDR3 protein: CSVHQGQETQYF
D gene: -
V gene: TRBV20-1
clone size: many
J gene: TRBJ2-5